This T cell receptor (beta chain) is from a study of a mutant IDH1 vaccine in newly diagnosed glioma. Profiled with immunoSEQ multiplex PCR; TCRdb holds only in-frame clones, not every one. Here the sample spans 34,000 or so clones, over 65% being singletons. Note on this clone: Its target is not known.

V was trimmed by 3 bases and J by 0 bases, leaving 9 bases between them. This CDR3 comprises 16 residues. Germline V gene lookup returns CDR1 MNHNS and CDR2 SASEGT. Noted time point: week 35, safety follow-up. Topical imiquimod accompanied each vaccine dose, which consisted of 300 ug of mutant IDH1 20-mer peptide. There were eight vaccinations for patients, given in weeks 1, 3, 5, 7, 11, 15, 19 and 23. This sequence joins TRBV6-1 and TRBJ1-6, with unresolved D. This clonotype was obtained from a woman in her thirties or forties with glioma. The source was PBMCs, collected from a glioma patient whose treatment included an IDH1 peptide vaccine. CDR3 sequence: CASSDPHSSYNSPLHF. For the CDR3, the DNA is TGTGCCAGCAGTGACCCTCACAGCTCCTATAATTCACCCCTCCACTTT.